This T cell receptor (beta chain) was obtained from a study of low-dose radiotherapy and immunotherapy resistance in tumors. Overall study: Aspirin was taken orally at 300 mg daily by patients, and this continued for four cycles from cycle 1 day 1.

This clonotype was observed at least ten times. As for time point: before trial treatment. There are 14 residues in the CDR3. The V end was cut by 3 bases, the J end by 5 bases, with 14 bases between. Germline CDR1 reads SGHRS; CDR2 reads YFSETQ. TRAV- and TRBV-specific primers were used for first-strand cDNA, which covered alpha and beta chains. The TCRs were subjected to amplification over roughly 18 PCR cycles employing a constant-region primer in conjunction with a V-primer adapter. The mRNA that was isolated underwent amplification by in vitro transcription. TCRdb ran MiXCR on the reads and lists one entry per CDR3 protein. The data contain about 89,000 distinct CDR3 sequences, roughly 9% of them singletons.

The V gene is TRBV5-1, the J gene TRBJ1-1; tentative D call: TRBD1 (5 bases). The receptor was derived from a male donor with prostate cancer. Here the sequenced sample was PBMCs, taken before treatment. The CDR3 bases are TGCGCCAGCAGCTCGCGGGGGGAACGGACTGAAGCTTTCTTT. Translating it yields CASSSRGERTEAFF.